The next 31 T cell receptor beta chains were all read from a single sample in a study of control samples from healthy donors and cancer patients. Here immunoSEQ multiplex PCR was the method, and the copy in TCRdb shows in-frame clones only, minus some. Among more than 110,000 clones, over 85% were seen once, and the ten largest hold 11%. What was sequenced was blood. The origin of the receptors is a man aged 25-40 years in good health.

The table lists this clone with a count of one. J is TRBJ1-4 and V is TRBV7-2; D is unclear. Trimming cost V 4 bases and J 13 bases, with 22 bases left between them. CDR1 and CDR2 from the germline V gene are SGHTA and FQGNSA. CDR3 size: 15 residues. CDR3 residues: CASSSYVKHPSGLFF. The CDR3 DNA sequence: TGTGCCAGCAGCTCGTACGTTAAACACCCCTCGGGACTGTTTTTT.

This CDR3 reads CASSEEVSTDTQYF. The CDR3 DNA reads TGTGCCAGCAGTGAAGAGGTCTCGACAGATACGCAGTATTTT. V is TRBV2 and J is TRBJ2-3; D remains ambiguous. This CDR3 is 14 amino acids long. Germline CDR1 and CDR2: SNHLY and FYNNEI. V was pared by 1 base and J by 3 bases, with 8 bases between. Drawing the rest from reference TRBV2 and TRBJ2-3, the complete variable domain is EPEVTQTPSHQVTQMGQEVILRCVPISNHLYFYWYRQILGQKVEFLVSFYNNEISEKSEIFDDQFSVERPDGSNFTLKIRSTKLEDSAMYFCASSEEVSTDTQYFGPGTRLTVL.

This sequence joins TRBV30 and TRBJ1-2, with a tentative D call TRBD1 (5 bases). The CDR3 sequence is 15 residues long. The germline V and J ends were trimmed by 1 base and 4 bases, with 16 bases remaining between them. Germline CDR1 GTSNPN, CDR2 SVGIG (reference sequence). The CDR3 sequence is CAWSAGTGGSYGYTF. CDR3 coding DNA: TGTGCCTGGAGTGCAGGGACCGGCGGCTCCTATGGCTACACCTTC.

CDR3 nucleotide sequence: TGTGCCAGCAGCCAGGCTAGGACTAGCGGGAGAAGGAGCACAGATACGCAGTATTTT. Translating gives CASSQARTSGRRSTDTQYF. The chain couples TRBV3-1 (or the pseudogene TRBV3-2) to TRBJ2-3, with 13 positions matching TRBD2. Germline CDR1 and CDR2: LGHDT and YNNKEL (reference sequence). V gave up 3 bases and J gave up 0 bases; unmatched junction bases: 9. The CDR3 runs to 19 residues.

The genes are TRBV6-5 and TRBJ2-1; D not resolved. The V end was cut by 8 bases, the J end by 4 bases, with 12 bases between. This CDR3 contains 13 residues. Germline V lookup: CDR1 MNHEY, CDR2 SVGAGI. CDR3 loop: CASRTPTYNEQFF. CDR3 nucleotide sequence: TGTGCCAGCCGAACCCCGACATACAATGAGCAGTTCTTC.

This chain uses TRBV9 with TRBJ2-5, with D tentatively TRBD1 (5 bases). The CDR3 spans 17 residues. V lost 2 bases and J 3 bases, leaving 20 bases between the germline ends. Germline CDR1 reads SGDLS; CDR2 reads YYNGEE. This chain's CDR3 is CASSVDSTGRQKETQYF. The CDR3, as DNA: TGTGCCAGCAGCGTGGATTCAACTGGACGACAGAAAGAGACCCAGTACTTC.

The chain uses TRBV10-3 and TRBJ1-2, with D maybe TRBD1 (6 bases). From germline, CDR1 is ENHRY and CDR2 SYGVKD. CDR3 size: 13 residues. The V end lost 11 bases, the J end lost 8 bases, and 21 bases lay between the germline ends. CDR3 region: CALREGGDRGYTF. CDR3 sequence (DNA): TGTGCCCTCCGAGAGGGGGGGGATAGGGGCTACACCTTC.

The chain is built from TRBV28 and TRBJ1-1; D unresolved. Per germline, CDR1 MDHEN and CDR2 SYDVKM. With 6 bases removed from V and 4 bases from J, the gap between germline ends came to 6 bases. CDR3 size: 11 residues. CDR3 sequence reads: CASRRSTEAFF. CDR3 nucleotide sequence: TGTGCCAGCAGGAGAAGCACTGAAGCTTTCTTT.

This clone showed up just a few times. The V call is TRBV6-5, the J call TRBJ1-5; the match to TRBD1 covers 10 bases. The germline V gene encodes CDR1 MNHEY and CDR2 SVGAGI. J lost 3 bases, V lost 8 bases, and 7 bases had no gene match. The CDR3 runs to 15 residues. The CDR3: CASWSGTGVNQPQHF. In nucleotides, the CDR3 is TGTGCCAGCTGGTCCGGGACAGGGGTCAATCAGCCCCAGCATTTT.

This rearrangement joins TRBV4-2 to TRBJ2-1; 15 nucleotides line up with TRBD2. Germline trimming cut 1 base from V and 1 base from J; bases unmatched to any gene: 8. The CDR3 consists of 20 residues. Germline CDR1 is LGHNA and CDR2 is YNFKEQ. DNA for the CDR3: TGTGCCAGCAGCCAAGGGCCCGGACTAGCGGGAGGGCGATCCTACAATGAGCAGTTCTTC. This sequence encodes CASSQGPGLAGGRSYNEQFF.

The V call is TRBV2, the J call TRBJ2-5, with 13 bases that match TRBD2. V lost 8 bases and J lost 4; bases outside the gene matches: 4. Germline CDR1 SNHLY, CDR2 FYNNEI. This CDR3 region has 14 residues. The CDR3 reads CASSGTSGIETQYF. Written as DNA, the CDR3 is TGTGCCAGCTCAGGGACTAGCGGGATAGAGACCCAGTACTTC.

The chain couples TRBV28 to TRBJ2-7, with 10 bases aligning to TRBD1. The germline V gene has CDR1 MDHEN and CDR2 SYDVKM. This CDR3 is built from 13 residues. V gave up 7 bases and J gave up 6 bases; unmatched junction bases: 6. The CDR3 DNA follows: TGTGCCAGCACCGGGACAGGGGTAGGCGAGCAGTACTTC. It translates to CASTGTGVGEQYF.

This chain connects TRBV30 to TRBJ2-7; the D gene is possibly TRBD2 (5 bases). Germline V gene sequence: CDR1 GTSNPN, CDR2 SVGIG (reference sequence). CDR3 length equals 15 residues. The ends were cut back, 0 bases at V and 0 bases at J, with 12 bases in the middle. This chain's CDR3 is CAWSVGGSSSYEQYF. The CDR3 DNA reads as TGTGCCTGGAGTGTAGGCGGGTCGAGCTCCTACGAGCAGTACTTC.

This clone appeared once. This chain uses TRBV3-1 (or the pseudogene TRBV3-2) with TRBJ2-7; D gene unclear. Germline CDR1 is LGHDT and CDR2 is YNNKEL (reference sequence). Trimming cost V 4 bases and J 3 bases, with 10 bases left between them. CDR3 size: 13 residues. DNA of the CDR3: TGTGCCAGCAGCCCAACAGAAAACTACGAGCAGTACTTC. Its translation: CASSPTENYEQYF.

This sequence joins TRBV7-9 and TRBJ2-1; 8 nucleotides agree with TRBD2. The CDR3 runs 13 residues. With V trimmed by 5 bases and J by 8 bases, 5 bases remained unmatched. In germline, CDR1 is SEHNR, CDR2 FQNEAQ (reference sequence). The CDR3 nucleotides read TGTGCCAGCAGCCTACTAGCGGCCCATGAGCAGTTCTTC. It specifies CASSLLAAHEQFF.

V gene TRBV6-7 combines with J gene TRBJ1-1; D is undetermined. TRBV6-7 is annotated as an ORF whose role is uncertain. This CDR3 contains 16 residues. Trimming left V 7 bases short and J 1 base short, with 19 bases between. CDR3 loop: CASTSPLMTANTEAFF. The CDR3 DNA sequence: TGTGCCAGCACATCCCCATTGATGACCGCGAACACTGAAGCTTTCTTT.

This sequence joins TRBV29-1 and TRBJ2-7; 10 bases line up with TRBD1. The ends lost 0 bases at V and 4 bases at J; junction bases unmatched: 6. Germline lookup yields CDR1 SQVTM and CDR2 ANQGSEA. The CDR3 totals 15 residues. CDR3: CSVEDPGQGSYEQYF. CDR3 bases: TGCAGCGTTGAAGATCCGGGACAGGGGTCGTACGAGCAGTACTTC.

The gene calls are TRBV3-1 (or the pseudogene TRBV3-2) and TRBJ1-2; 9 nucleotides line up with TRBD1. V was pared by 3 bases and J by 6 bases, with 8 bases of the junction left unmatched. The germline gives CDR1 LGHDT, CDR2 YNNKEL (reference sequence). The CDR3 has 15 residues. CDR3 coding DNA: TGTGCCAGCAGCCACCGGGGGACAGGGATACATGGCTACACCTTC. Protein: CASSHRGTGIHGYTF.

V is TRBV15 and J is TRBJ2-3; no firm D call. V was clipped by 4 bases and J by 5 bases, with 10 bases between them. The CDR3 spans 13 residues. Germline CDR1 and CDR2: LNHNV and YYDKDF (reference sequence). The CDR3 DNA reads as TGTGCCACCAGCAAAAACAGTGGAGATACGCAGTATTTT. It yields the protein CATSKNSGDTQYF.

The V and J genes are TRBV6-4 and TRBJ1-1; unclear D gene. CDR1 and CDR2 (germline): MRHNA, SNTAGT. The CDR3 totals 13 residues. V gave up 2 bases and J gave up 1 base, with 5 bases separating them. The CDR3: CASSDGENTEAFF. The CDR3 DNA is TGTGCCAGCAGTGACGGGGAGAACACTGAAGCTTTCTTT.

The chain uses TRBV4-1 and TRBJ2-5, with 8 bases aligning to TRBD1. The CDR3 totals 15 residues. CDR1 MGHRA and CDR2 YSYEKL come from the germline V gene. The V and J ends lost 4 bases and 4 bases, in that order; junction bases with no gene match: 8. This CDR3 reads CASSPHLDRGETQYF. CDR3 coding DNA: TGCGCCAGCAGCCCCCACCTCGACAGGGGAGAGACCCAGTACTTC.

The rearrangement joins TRBV28 to TRBJ1-2; D gene ambiguous. The CDR3 has 14 residues. V lost 5 bases and J lost 0, with 10 bases in between. Germline assignment: CDR1 MDHEN and CDR2 SYDVKM. The CDR3 reads CASSLGWANYGYTF. Written as DNA, the CDR3 is TGTGCCAGCAGTCTCGGGTGGGCTAACTATGGCTACACCTTC.

The rearrangement uses TRBV28 and TRBJ1-2; TRBD1 matches at 7 bases. The germline V gene encodes CDR1 MDHEN and CDR2 SYDVKM. Trimming at V came to 3 bases and at J to 4 bases, leaving 8 bases not matched to a gene. CDR3 length: 15 residues. CDR3: CASSFLTGTVYGYTF. The CDR3 region has the DNA TGTGCCAGCAGTTTTCTAACCGGGACAGTCTATGGCTACACCTTC.

This clone occurred once. The J gene is TRBJ1-2, the V gene TRBV27; D unresolved. The CDR3 has 14 amino acids. V was clipped by 5 bases and J by 5 bases, with 15 bases between them. Germline assignment: CDR1 MNHEY and CDR2 SMNVEV (reference sequence). In DNA form, the CDR3 reads TGTGCCAGCAGTGGAGGCCCAGAATATTATGGCTACACCTTC. Amino acid sequence: CASSGGPEYYGYTF.

V gene TRBV27 combines with J gene TRBJ1-2; 9 bases align to TRBD1. The CDR3 covers 17 residues. With V trimmed by 0 bases and J by 4 bases, 9 bases remained unmatched. The germline gives CDR1 MNHEY, CDR2 SMNVEV (reference sequence). The CDR3 protein is CASSLSFRDRVTYGYTF. The CDR3 DNA reads TGTGCCAGCAGTTTATCATTCAGGGACAGGGTAACCTATGGCTACACCTTC.

A remark on this clone: Other DNA variants within this sample encode the same CDR3. V and J are TRBV30 and TRBJ1-3, with D unclear. This CDR3 has 11 amino acids. Germline V lookup: CDR1 GTSNPN, CDR2 SVGIG (reference sequence). Trimming took 1 base from V and 4 from J, leaving 2 bases between them. The CDR3 bases are TGTGCCTGGAGTGCAGGAAACACCATATATTTT. Its protein product is CAWSAGNTIYF.

The chain uses TRBV11-3 and TRBJ2-5; 9 nucleotides align to TRBD2. This CDR3 contains 14 residues. V dropped 5 bases and J dropped 5; count of bases not matched to a gene: 6. Looked up from germline, CDR1 is SGHNT and CDR2 is YENEEA. The DNA for the CDR3 is TGTGCCAGCAGCCCCGGACTAGCGCGGGAGACCCAGTACTTC. It specifies CASSPGLARETQYF.

V usage is TRBV11-3 and J usage is TRBJ2-1, with 10 bases fitting TRBD2. Germline lookup yields CDR1 SGHNT and CDR2 YENEEA. V gave up 5 bases and J gave up 9 bases; unmatched junction bases: 10. The CDR3 loop spans 15 amino acids. The CDR3 bases are TGTGCCAGCAGCGCCCGAGCGGGAGGGGCAACTGAGCAGTTCTTC. It translates to CASSARAGGATEQFF.

This chain uses TRBV11-1 with TRBJ2-1, with TRBD2 matching over 7 bases. This CDR3 comprises 15 residues. J was trimmed by 0 bases and V by 6 bases; bases with no gene match: 5. Germline V gives CDR1 SGHAT, CDR2 FQDESV (reference sequence). The DNA for the CDR3 is TGTGCCAGCAGGGGCGGGAGCGGCTCCTACAATGAGCAGTTCTTC. Translation gives CASRGGSGSYNEQFF.

The CDR3 protein is CASSLAGIGNEQFF. CDR3 DNA: TGTGCCAGCAGCTTAGCAGGGATCGGCAATGAGCAGTTCTTC. The V and J genes are TRBV11-2 and TRBJ2-1, with TRBD1 as a possible D gene (5 bases). Deletions cut 1 base from V and 6 bases from J, with 10 bases between. Per the germline V gene, CDR1 is SGHAT and CDR2 is FQNNGV. The CDR3 is 14 residues long.

V and J are TRBV5-1 and TRBJ1-6; TRBD1 might be the D (5 bases). Deletions cut 5 bases from V and 3 bases from J, with 9 bases between. The CDR3 length is 14 residues. Germline V lookup: CDR1 SGHRS, CDR2 YFSETQ. The CDR3 DNA follows: TGCGCCAGCAGTGGTGACAGCTATAATTCACCCCTCCACTTT. Translating it yields CASSGDSYNSPLHF.